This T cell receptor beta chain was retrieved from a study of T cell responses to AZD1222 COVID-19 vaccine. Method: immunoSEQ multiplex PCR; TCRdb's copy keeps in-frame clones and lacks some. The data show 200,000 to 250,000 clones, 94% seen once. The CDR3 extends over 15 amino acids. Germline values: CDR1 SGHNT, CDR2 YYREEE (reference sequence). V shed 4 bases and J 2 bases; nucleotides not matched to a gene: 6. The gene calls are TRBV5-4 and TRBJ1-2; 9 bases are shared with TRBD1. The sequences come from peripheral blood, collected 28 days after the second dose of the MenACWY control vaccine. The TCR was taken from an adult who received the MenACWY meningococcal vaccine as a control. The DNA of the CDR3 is TGTGCCAGCAGCCACCAGACAGGGGGGAACTATGGCTACACCTTC. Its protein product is CASSHQTGGNYGYTF.